Listed below are T cell receptor beta chains from one sample, sequenced in a study of PD-1 blockade in classical Hodgkin lymphoma. The table came from immunoSEQ multiplex PCR; TCRdb's copy has only in-frame clones and leaves some out. This table has 13,000 or so clones, 82% appearing once. The sample here was peripheral blood mononuclear cells (PBMCs), taken at baseline. The receptors come from a human donor with classical Hodgkin lymphoma. Each CDR3 is given with its conserved first and last residue. D genes are given only for firm matches. Not every row has a clone size; where given, it reads once, few, many or a size class.

NA,11,NA,TRBJ2-3,TRBV30,TGTGCCTGCATCCCGGCGTATACGCAGTATTTT,CACIPAYTQYF
NA,15,TRBD2,TRBJ2-2,TRBV25-1,TGTGCCAGCAGCCCGGGACTAGCGGGGACCGGGGAGCTGTTTTTT,CASSPGLAGTGELFF
NA,14,NA,TRBJ2-1,TRBV6-1,TGTGCCAGCAGTGAACAACCGGCCGGCGATGAGCAGTTCTTC,CASSEQPAGDEQFF
NA,12,NA,TRBJ1-1,TRBV7-9,TGTGCCAGCAGCGAGGGAGGTACTGAAGCTTTCTTT,CASSEGGTEAFF
NA,15,TRBD2,TRBJ2-5,TRBV10-3,TGTGCCATCAGGGCCCCGACTAGCGGGGGTGAGACCCAGTACTTC,CAIRAPTSGGETQYF
NA,13,TRBD1,TRBJ1-2,TRBV15,TGTGCCACCAGCACCGGACAGGGAGAAGGCTACACCTTC,CATSTGQGEGYTF
few,14,NA,TRBJ1-2,TRBV27,TGTGCCAGCAGCCAGGGGCTGGCTAACTATGGCTACACCTTC,CASSQGLANYGYTF
NA,14,NA,TRBJ1-1,TRBV9,TGTGCCAGCAGCGTAGGAACTGCGAACACTGAAGCTTTCTTT,CASSVGTANTEAFF
NA,13,NA,TRBJ2-7,TRBV6-1,TGTGCCAGCAGTTCAAACATGATCTACGAGCAGTACTTC,CASSSNMIYEQYF
NA,14,TRBD2,TRBJ2-5,TRBV5-1,TGCGCCAGCAGCCCCCGGACTAGCGGAGAGACCCAGTACTTC,CASSPRTSGETQYF
NA,17,TRBD2,TRBJ2-5,TRBV4-1,TGCGCCAGCAGCCAACGGACTAGCGGGGCGAGCCAAGAGACCCAGTACTTC,CASSQRTSGASQETQYF
NA,15,NA,TRBJ1-3,TRBV18,TGTGCCACCTCCGCAAATGGGGCCTCTGGAAACACCATATATTTT,CATSANGASGNTIYF
NA,15,NA,TRBJ1-2,TRBV5-1,TGCGCCAGCAGCTTGGATATGCAGGGCCCCTATGGCTACACCTTC,CASSLDMQGPYGYTF
few,12,NA,TRBJ1-2,TRBV11-1,TGTGCCAGCAGCTTAACGGAGTATGGCTACACCTTC,CASSLTEYGYTF
NA,14,NA,TRBJ1-1,TRBV19,TGTGCCAGTAGTCCCTGGACGGGAAACACTGAAGCTTTCTTT,CASSPWTGNTEAFF
NA,14,NA,TRBJ1-2,TRBV7-2,TGTGCCAGCAGCTTAGCGTGGGGAGAGGGAGGCTACACCTTC,CASSLAWGEGGYTF
NA,16,NA,TRBJ1-5,TRBV5-4,TGTGCCAGCAGCCAACTCCCGGGTGATAGCAATCAGCCCCAGCATTTT,CASSQLPGDSNQPQHF
large,15,TRBD2,TRBJ2-7,TRBV7-3,TGTGCCAGCAGCCCGGGGGTAGGGGAGGGCTACGAGCAGTACTTC,CASSPGVGEGYEQYF
NA,15,NA,TRBJ2-5,TRBV27,TGTGCCAGCAGCCGTGTGGGTGGAAGGCAAGAGACCCAGTACTTC,CASSRVGGRQETQYF
NA,15,TRBD1,TRBJ2-1,TRBV6-5,TGTGCCAGCAGGAGACAGGGAATGGGAAGGAATGAGCAGTTCTTC,CASRRQGMGRNEQFF
NA,15,NA,TRBJ2-5,TRBV19,TGTGCCAGTAGTAGGGGTCCCCAACCGATTGAGACCCAGTACTTC,CASSRGPQPIETQYF
NA,14,NA,TRBJ2-2,TRBV7-9,TGTGCCAGCAGCTTATCGAGCGCGGCCGGGGAGCTGTTTTTT,CASSLSSAAGELFF
NA,16,NA,TRBJ2-3,TRBV4-2,TGTGCCAGCAGCCAAGGGGGGTGGCGAGAGACAGATACGCAGTATTTT,CASSQGGWRETDTQYF
NA,17,TRBD1,TRBJ2-7,TRBV5-1,TGCGCCAGCAGCCCCTACCCGACAGGGGGCGCGTACGACGAGCAGTACTTC,CASSPYPTGGAYDEQYF
NA,15,TRBD1,TRBJ2-5,TRBV5-4,TGTGCCAGCAGCTCCGACAGGGGTTACCAAGAGACCCAGTACTTC,CASSSDRGYQETQYF
NA,14,NA,TRBJ1-2,TRBV27,TGTGCCAGCAGTTTCCAGCGTTCCAACTATGGCTACACCTTC,CASSFQRSNYGYTF
NA,13,NA,TRBJ1-4,TRBV2,TGTGCCAGCAGAGGGTTAGGTCGGGAAAAACTGTTTTTT,CASRGLGREKLFF